This passage covers 2 T cell receptor beta chains from one sample sequenced in a study of technical replicates of blood from a handful of donors. Some clones are missing from TCRdb's copy, which holds only in-frame ones; the method was immunoSEQ multiplex PCR. This repertoire shows roughly 68,000 clones, about 89% found once; its top ten account for over 4%. The sequenced sample consisted of PBMCs. Every receptor here comes from a human donor in good health. Some clones in this sample may be carry-over from other donors' samples.

This clone was detected only once. The chain employs TRBV7-9 and TRBJ1-1; TRBD1 agrees at 8 bases. V lost 5 bases to trimming and J lost 1 base; unmatched junction nucleotides: 6. The germline gives CDR1 SEHNR, CDR2 FQNEAQ (reference sequence). This CDR3 is built from 15 residues. The CDR3 loop is CASSLIGQGNTEAFF. In DNA form, the CDR3 reads TGTGCCAGCAGCCTCATAGGACAGGGGAACACTGAAGCTTTCTTT.

V is TRBV5-6 and J is TRBJ2-5, with 9 bases that match TRBD2. This CDR3 has 13 residues. Germline loops: CDR1 SGHDT, CDR2 YYEEEE. J lost 3 bases, V lost 4 bases, and 1 base had no gene match. The CDR3 coding sequence is TGTGCCAGCAGCCGGACTAGCGAAGAGACCCAGTACTTC. This gives the protein CASSRTSEETQYF. Full variable domain (remainder filled in from reference TRBV5-6 and TRBJ2-5): DAGVTQSPTHLIKTRGQQVTLRCSPKSGHDTVSWYQQALGQGPQFIFQYYEEEERQRGNFPDRFSGHQFPNYSSELNVNALLLGDSALYLCASSRTSEETQYFGPGTRLLVL.